This T cell receptor (beta chain) appears in the sequencing data of a study of blood T cell repertoires in COVID-19. CDR1 is WNHNN and CDR2 is SYGVQD in the germline V gene (reference sequence). Trimming cost V 9 bases and J 0 bases, with 8 bases left between them. This CDR3 is built from 13 residues. Those enrolled in Seattle joined during active infection and were followed longitudinally afterward. Per the original methods: By means of reference gene primer amplification, nucleated cell counts were estimated. Sequenced by immunoSEQ multiplex PCR; TCRdb stores in-frame clones only, minus some. V and J calls plus clone size are reproduced from that table; the DNA served to infer D and trimming. In the table there are 200,000 to 300,000 clones, more than 80% of which are singletons.

The receptor was isolated from a woman of 80 years or more with COVID-19, enrolled during active disease. The gene calls are TRBV10-1 and TRBJ2-2, with D perhaps matching TRBD2 (5 bases). Sequenced sample: peripheral blood. CDR3 bases: TGCGCCAGTAGCGAAACGAACACCGGGGAGCTGTTTTTT. Its protein is CASSETNTGELFF.